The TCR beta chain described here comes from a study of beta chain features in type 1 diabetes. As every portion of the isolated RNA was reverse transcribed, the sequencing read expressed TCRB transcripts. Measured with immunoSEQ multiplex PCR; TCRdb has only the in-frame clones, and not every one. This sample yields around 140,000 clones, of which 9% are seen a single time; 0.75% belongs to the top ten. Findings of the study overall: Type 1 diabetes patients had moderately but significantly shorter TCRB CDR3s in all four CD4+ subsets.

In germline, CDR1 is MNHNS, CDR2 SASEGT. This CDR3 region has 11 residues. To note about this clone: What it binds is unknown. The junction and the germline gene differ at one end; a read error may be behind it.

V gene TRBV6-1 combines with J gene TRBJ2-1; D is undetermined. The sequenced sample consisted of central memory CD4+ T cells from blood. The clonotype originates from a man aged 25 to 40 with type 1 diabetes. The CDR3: CASSAYYEQFF. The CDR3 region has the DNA TGTGCCAGCAGTGCCTACTATGAGCAGTTCTTC.